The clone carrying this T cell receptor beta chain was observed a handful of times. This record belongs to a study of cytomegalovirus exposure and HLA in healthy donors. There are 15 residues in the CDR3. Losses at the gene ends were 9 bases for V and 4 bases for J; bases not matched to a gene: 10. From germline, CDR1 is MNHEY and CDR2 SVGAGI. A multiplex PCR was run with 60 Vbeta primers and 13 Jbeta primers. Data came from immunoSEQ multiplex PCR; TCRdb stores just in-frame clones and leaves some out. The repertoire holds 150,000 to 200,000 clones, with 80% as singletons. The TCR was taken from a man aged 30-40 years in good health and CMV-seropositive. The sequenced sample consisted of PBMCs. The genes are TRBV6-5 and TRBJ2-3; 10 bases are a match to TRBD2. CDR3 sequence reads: CARRETSGSPDTQYF. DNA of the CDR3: TGTGCCAGGAGGGAGACTAGCGGGTCCCCAGATACGCAGTATTTT.